This is a list of T cell receptor beta chains from one sample in a study of CD8 T cells in ankylosing spondylitis. TCRdb analysed the 5' RACE reads with MiXCR anew, one entry per CDR3 protein. The data show around 250,000 distinct CDR3 sequences, 18% seen once. Sequences were obtained from blood, either unsorted or a sorted T cell fraction (not recorded which). The source is a male donor with ankylosing spondylitis or in good health (not recorded which). Each CDR3 is given with its conserved first and last residue. The order of the fields is V gene, D gene, J gene, clone size, CDR3 protein, CDR3 DNA. The D gene is left open where the match is weak. Size values are once, few and many counts, or a class for expanded clones, and some rows have none.

V: TRBV5-1; D: NA; J: TRBJ1-1; size: NA; CDR3: CASSGAGEAFF; DNA: TGCGCCAGCAGCGGCGCAGGTGAAGCTTTCTTT
V: TRBV20-1; D: NA; J: TRBJ1-2; size: NA; CDR3: CSARDSGGGEANYGYTF; DNA: TGCAGTGCTAGAGATAGTGGTGGAGGGGAAGCTAACTATGGCTACACCTTC
V: TRBV4-1; D: NA; J: TRBJ2-3; size: few; CDR3: CASSHRGPEVDTQYF; DNA: TGCGCCAGCAGCCACCGTGGGCCGGAGGTAGATACGCAGTATTTT
V: TRBV9; D: TRBD2; J: TRBJ2-1; size: few; CDR3: CASTGLAGNEQFF; DNA: TGTGCCAGCACGGGACTAGCGGGTAATGAGCAGTTCTTC
V: TRBV12-3/TRBV12-4; D: NA; J: TRBJ2-7; size: NA; CDR3: CASSLNRDGYEQYF; DNA: TGTGCCAGCAGTTTAAACCGGGACGGCTACGAGCAGTACTTC
V: TRBV11-2; D: NA; J: TRBJ2-5; size: few; CDR3: CASSLVRGKETQYF; DNA: TGTGCCAGCAGCTTAGTAAGGGGAAAAGAGACCCAGTACTTC
V: TRBV5-5; D: NA; J: TRBJ2-1; size: few; CDR3: CASSETRERIYNEQFF; DNA: TGTGCCAGCAGCGAAACCCGGGAAAGAATTTACAATGAGCAGTTCTTC
V: TRBV12-3/TRBV12-4; D: NA; J: TRBJ2-5; size: NA; CDR3: CASSFISAAYQETQYF; DNA: TGTGCCAGCAGTTTTATTTCAGCAGCGTACCAAGAGACCCAGTACTTC
V: TRBV20-1; D: NA; J: TRBJ2-7; size: NA; CDR3: CSVSGLPSEEQYF; DNA: TGCAGTGTTTCAGGACTTCCATCTGAGGAGCAGTACTTC
V: TRBV6-2/TRBV6-3; D: NA; J: TRBJ2-1; size: few; CDR3: CASSYHLDLLNNEQFF; DNA: TGTGCCAGCAGTTACCACCTGGACCTCCTTAACAATGAGCAGTTCTTC